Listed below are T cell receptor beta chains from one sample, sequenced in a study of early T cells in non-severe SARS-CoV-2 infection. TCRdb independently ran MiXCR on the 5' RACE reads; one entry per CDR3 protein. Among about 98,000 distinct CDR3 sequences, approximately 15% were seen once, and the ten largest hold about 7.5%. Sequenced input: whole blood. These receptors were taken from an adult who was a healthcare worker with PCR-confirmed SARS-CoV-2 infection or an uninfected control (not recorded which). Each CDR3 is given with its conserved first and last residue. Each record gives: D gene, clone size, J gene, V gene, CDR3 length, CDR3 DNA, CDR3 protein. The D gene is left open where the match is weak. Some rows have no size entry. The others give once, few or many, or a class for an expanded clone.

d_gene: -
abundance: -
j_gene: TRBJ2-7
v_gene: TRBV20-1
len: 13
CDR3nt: TGCAGTGCCTGGTATCCGCGGACCTACGAGCAGTACTTC
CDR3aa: CSAWYPRTYEQYF

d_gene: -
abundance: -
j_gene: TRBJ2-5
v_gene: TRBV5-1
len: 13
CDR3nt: TGCGCCAGCAGCTTGCAGAGATCAGAGACCCAGTACTTC
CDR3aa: CASSLQRSETQYF

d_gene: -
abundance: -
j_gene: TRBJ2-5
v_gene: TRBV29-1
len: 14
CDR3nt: TGCAGCGTTGAGAAGCTAGCGACCCCAGGGGCCCAGTACTTC
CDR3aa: CSVEKLATPGAQYF

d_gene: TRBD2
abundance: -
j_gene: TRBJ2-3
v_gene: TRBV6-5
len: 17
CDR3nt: TGTGCCAGCAGTTACTCTGGCGGGAGGGCCAAAACAGATACGCAGTATTTT
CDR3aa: CASSYSGGRAKTDTQYF

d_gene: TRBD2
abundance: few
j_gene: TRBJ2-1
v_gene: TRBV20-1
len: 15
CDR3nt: TGCAGTGCCGCGAGCGGGGCTAGCTCCTACAATGAGCAGTTCTTC
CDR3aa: CSAASGASSYNEQFF

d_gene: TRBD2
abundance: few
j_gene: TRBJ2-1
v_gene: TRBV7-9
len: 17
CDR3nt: TGTGCCAGCCGAGGACTAGCGGGGACAAGCTCCTACAATGAGCAGTTCTTC
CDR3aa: CASRGLAGTSSYNEQFF

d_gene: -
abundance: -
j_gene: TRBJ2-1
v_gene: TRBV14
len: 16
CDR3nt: TGTGCCAGCAGCCATCGTCAGTACGTTCTGAACAATGAGCAGTTCTTC
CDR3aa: CASSHRQYVLNNEQFF

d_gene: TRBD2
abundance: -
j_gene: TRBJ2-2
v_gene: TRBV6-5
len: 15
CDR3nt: TGTGCCAGCGCGACTAGCGGGAGGACCACCGGGGAGCTGTTTTTT
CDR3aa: CASATSGRTTGELFF

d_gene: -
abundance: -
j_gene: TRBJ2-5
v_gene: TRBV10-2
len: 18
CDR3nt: TGCGCCAGCAGTGAGGGACAGAGACTTGGGGGCGGACAAGAGACCCAGTACTTC
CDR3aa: CASSEGQRLGGGQETQYF

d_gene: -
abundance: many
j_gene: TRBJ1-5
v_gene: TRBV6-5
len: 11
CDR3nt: TGTGCCAGCGGGGACTATCAGCCCCAGCATTTT
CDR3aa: CASGDYQPQHF

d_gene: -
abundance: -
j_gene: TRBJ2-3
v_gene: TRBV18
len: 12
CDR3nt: TGTGCCAGCTCACGAGTAGCAGATACGCAGTATTTT
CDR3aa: CASSRVADTQYF

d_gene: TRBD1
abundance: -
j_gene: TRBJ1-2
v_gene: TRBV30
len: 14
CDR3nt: TGTGCCTGGAGCACACAGGGGGATAGCTATGGCTACACCTTC
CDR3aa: CAWSTQGDSYGYTF

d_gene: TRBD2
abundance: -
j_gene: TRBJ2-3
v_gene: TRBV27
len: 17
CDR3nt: TGTGCCAGCAGTCTACTAGCGGGAGGGACCCACACAGATACGCAGTATTTT
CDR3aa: CASSLLAGGTHTDTQYF

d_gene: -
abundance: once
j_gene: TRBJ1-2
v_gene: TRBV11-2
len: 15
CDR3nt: TGTGCCAGCAGCTTAGTGCCTGGGGGAAACTATGGCTACACCTTC
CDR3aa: CASSLVPGGNYGYTF

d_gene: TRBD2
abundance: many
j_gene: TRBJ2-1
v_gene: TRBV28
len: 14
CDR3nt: TGTGCCAGCACCCTAGCGGGGACATACAATGAGCAGTTCTTC
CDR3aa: CASTLAGTYNEQFF

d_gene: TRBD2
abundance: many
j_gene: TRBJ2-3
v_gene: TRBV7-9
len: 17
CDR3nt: TGTGCCAGCAGCTCGGGACTAGCGGGAGCACGCACAGATACGCAGTATTTT
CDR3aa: CASSSGLAGARTDTQYF

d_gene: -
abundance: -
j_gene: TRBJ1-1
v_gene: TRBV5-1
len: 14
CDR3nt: TGCGCCAGCAGCTCATCGACAGGAGGCGCTGAAGCTTTCTTT
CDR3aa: CASSSSTGGAEAFF

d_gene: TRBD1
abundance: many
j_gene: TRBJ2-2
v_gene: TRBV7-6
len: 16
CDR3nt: TGTGCCAGCAGCTCCCGACAGGGAGTAAACACCGGGGAGCTGTTTTTT
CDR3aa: CASSSRQGVNTGELFF

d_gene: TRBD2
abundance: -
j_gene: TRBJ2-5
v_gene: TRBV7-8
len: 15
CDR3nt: TGTGCCAGCAGCCACAATGGCGGGAGGTCACAGACCCAGTACTTC
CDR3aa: CASSHNGGRSQTQYF

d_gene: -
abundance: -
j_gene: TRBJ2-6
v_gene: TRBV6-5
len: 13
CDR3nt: TGTGCCAGCAGTTACTCGGGGGCCAACGTCCTGACTTTC
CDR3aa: CASSYSGANVLTF

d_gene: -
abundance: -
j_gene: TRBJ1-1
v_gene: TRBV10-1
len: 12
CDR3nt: TGCGCCAGCAGTGAGTCGTCGGGTAGAGCTTTCTTT
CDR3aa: CASSESSGRAFF

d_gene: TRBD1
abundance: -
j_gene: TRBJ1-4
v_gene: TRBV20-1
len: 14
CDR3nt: TGCAGTGCTGAAGACAGGGGTGGGAATGAAAAACTGTTTTTT
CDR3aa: CSAEDRGGNEKLFF

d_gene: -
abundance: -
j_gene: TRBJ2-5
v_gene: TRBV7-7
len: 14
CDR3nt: TGTGCCAGCAGCAGACGCCCGGGACAAGAGACCCAGTACTTC
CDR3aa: CASSRRPGQETQYF

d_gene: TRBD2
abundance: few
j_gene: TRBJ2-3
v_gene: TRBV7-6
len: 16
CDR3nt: TGTGCCAGCGGTACCCTAGCGGGAGAACTTACAGATACGCAGTATTTT
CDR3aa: CASGTLAGELTDTQYF

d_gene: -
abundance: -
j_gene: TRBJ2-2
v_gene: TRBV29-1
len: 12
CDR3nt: TGCAGCGTTGAAAGGGGAGCCGGGGAGCTGTTTTTT
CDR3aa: CSVERGAGELFF

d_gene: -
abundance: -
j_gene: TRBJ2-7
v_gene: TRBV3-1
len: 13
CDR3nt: TGTGCCAGCAGCCAAGACCGCCGTATAGGGCAGTACTTC
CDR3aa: CASSQDRRIGQYF

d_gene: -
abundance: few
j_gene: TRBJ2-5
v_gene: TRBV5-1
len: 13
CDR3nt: TGCGCCAGCATGATGGAGGGAGCAGAGACCCAGTACTTC
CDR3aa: CASMMEGAETQYF

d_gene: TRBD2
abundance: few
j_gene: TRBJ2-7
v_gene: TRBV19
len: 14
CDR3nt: TGTGCCAGTAGTAGGCTAGCGGGAGCCGACGAGCAGTACTTC
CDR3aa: CASSRLAGADEQYF

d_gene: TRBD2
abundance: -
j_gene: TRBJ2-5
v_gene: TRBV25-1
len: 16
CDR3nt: TGTGTCAGCAGTGTTATCAGCGGGAGTCACCAAGAGACCCAGTACTTC
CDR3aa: CVSSVISGSHQETQYF